This T cell receptor beta chain was found in a study of blood T cells in healthy people across ages. V dropped 0 bases and J dropped 8 bases, with 25 bases sitting between them. The germline CDR1 and CDR2 sequences are MGHRA and YSYEKL. The CDR3 loop spans 18 amino acids. On this clonotype itself: The antigen remains undetermined.

Combining a sample-barcoded 5' primer with a J-beta primer mix, a second PCR ran for roughly 7 to 12 cycles. Tags on each cDNA molecule came from a template-switch adaptor with 12 random nucleotides. No fewer than 3 million CDR3-containing paired-end reads came from each sample. One entry per CDR3 protein results from TCRdb running MiXCR on the 5' RACE reads. The sample consists of 1.2 million to 1.5 million distinct CDR3 sequences, 45% to 70% of them appearing once. Findings and limits, study-wide: What prevented conclusive comparison of naive and antigen-experienced cells was that PBMCs were unsorted.

A minimum of 5.5 micrograms of total RNA was extracted per sample. The chain has TRBV4-1 and TRBJ1-2; D possibly corresponds to TRBD1 (6 bases). This receptor was taken from a man younger than 35 in good health. The specimen was blood. CDR3 protein: CASSQDGMGYNRGTGYTF. CDR3 sequence (DNA): TGCGCCAGCAGCCAAGATGGTATGGGCTACAACCGGGGGACAGGCTACACCTTC.